Presented here are 24 T cell receptor beta chains from one specimen sequenced in a study of CD8 T cells in Susac syndrome. After extraction with the RNeasy kit, about 0.5 to 1 ug of the RNA was reverse transcribed using random hexamers. TCRdb reprocessed the immunoSEQ multiplex PCR reads via MiXCR and lists one record per CDR3 protein. The sample contains a few hundred thousand distinct CDR3 sequences, around nine tenths of which appear only once. The sequenced sample was CD8+ T cells from PBMCs. The receptors come from a human donor with multiple sclerosis.

The chain uses TRBV18 and TRBJ2-3; 8 bases match TRBD1. The CDR3 consists of 15 residues. With V trimmed by 3 bases and J by 4 bases, 6 bases remained unmatched. Germline V gives CDR1 KGHSH, CDR2 LQKENI. CDR3 bases: TGTGCCAGCTCACCCGAGACAGGGGCAGCAGATACGCAGTATTTT. Its protein product is CASSPETGAADTQYF.

The chain is built from TRBV4-1 and TRBJ1-5, with TRBD1 matching over 7 bases. V lost 5 bases, J lost 3 bases, and 7 bases stayed unmatched. Germline V gene data show CDR1 as MGHRA and CDR2 as YSYEKL. There are 15 residues in the CDR3. The CDR3 protein is CASSSRDSYNQPQHF. DNA of the CDR3: TGCGCCAGCAGCTCACGGGACAGCTACAATCAGCCCCAGCATTTT.

The chain recombines TRBV2 with TRBJ2-7; D might be TRBD2 (6 bases). Germline V gives CDR1 SNHLY, CDR2 FYNNEI. CDR3 length equals 14 residues. With 3 bases removed from V and 6 bases from J, the gap between germline ends came to 15 bases. The CDR3 nucleotides are TGTGCCAGCAGTGAGGCGGGACCTTCCCTCGAGCAGTACTTC. Residues: CASSEAGPSLEQYF. Filled out from reference TRBV2 and TRBJ2-7, the complete variable domain reads EPEVTQTPSHQVTQMGQEVILRCVPISNHLYFYWYRQILGQKVEFLVSFYNNEISEKSEIFDDQFSVERPDGSNFTLKIRSTKLEDSAMYFCASSEAGPSLEQYFGPGTRLTVT.

V gene TRBV19 combines with J gene TRBJ2-2; D might be TRBD1 (6 bases). With 6 bases removed from V and 5 bases from J, the gap between germline ends came to 19 bases. From germline, CDR1 is LNHDA and CDR2 SQIVND (reference sequence). This CDR3 contains 16 residues. In DNA form, the CDR3 reads TGTGCCAGTAGCCCACAGGGTTCATCGGTAACCGGGGAGCTGTTTTTT. Amino acids: CASSPQGSSVTGELFF.

The chain has TRBV30 and TRBJ1-2; tentative D call: TRBD1 (5 bases). This CDR3 has 15 amino acids. V was trimmed by 0 bases and J by 7 bases, leaving 18 bases between them. CDR1 and CDR2 from the germline V gene are GTSNPN and SVGIG (reference sequence). Written as DNA, the CDR3 is TGTGCCTGGAGTGTAACGGGCAGGGATCTGCGTGGCTACACCTTC. Protein product: CAWSVTGRDLRGYTF.

This clonotype was found once. The CDR3 nucleotides read TGTGCCAGCACCCCGGAAGGTACCGGGGAGCTGTTTTTT. It codes for CASTPEGTGELFF. The gene calls are TRBV12-3 or TRBV12-4 and TRBJ2-2; D remains ambiguous. Trimming left V 7 bases short and J 5 bases short, with 11 bases between. This CDR3 contains 13 residues.

The V gene is TRBV9, the J gene TRBJ2-7; D is unclear. The V and J ends lost 4 bases and 0 bases respectively, with 11 bases between them. The CDR3 totals 14 residues. From germline, CDR1 is SGDLS and CDR2 YYNGEE. Here the CDR3 DNA reads TGTGCCAGCAGCCCCTCGGTCGGCTCCTACGAGCAGTACTTC. Its protein is CASSPSVGSYEQYF.

The chain combines TRBV30 with TRBJ1-2; tentatively, D is TRBD1 (5 bases). Trimming took 0 bases from V and 4 from J, leaving 15 bases between them. Germline lookup yields CDR1 GTSNPN and CDR2 SVGIG (reference sequence). The length of the CDR3 is 15 residues. DNA of the CDR3: TGTGCCTGGAGTGTACTCTCGGGGAGGGGCTATGGCTACACCTTC. Translation: CAWSVLSGRGYGYTF.

This chain uses TRBV5-4 with TRBJ2-7, with D possibly TRBD2 on 5 matching bases. The ends were cut back, 1 base at V and 2 bases at J, with 13 bases in the middle. Looked up from germline, CDR1 is SGHNT and CDR2 is YYREEE (reference sequence). The CDR3 covers 15 residues. The CDR3 DNA follows: TGTGCCAGCAGCTTGACCAGCGGTTACCCCTACGAGCAGTACTTC. This translates into CASSLTSGYPYEQYF.

The CDR3 region has the DNA TGTGCCACCTCCGGGGGGGAGAATTGGGATACGCAGTATTTT. Translation: CATSGGENWDTQYF. The rearrangement links TRBV5-6 to TRBJ2-3, with 8 bases aligning to TRBD2. The V gene end was trimmed by 9 bases and the J gene end by 6 bases; junction bases not matched to a gene: 12. Germline lookup yields CDR1 SGHDT and CDR2 YYEEEE. CDR3 length equals 14 residues.

The J gene is TRBJ1-5, the V gene TRBV15; D gene uncertain. The germline CDR1 and CDR2 sequences are LNHNV and YYDKDF (reference sequence). V was pared by 9 bases and J by 5 bases, with 17 bases between. The length of the CDR3 is 14 residues. This CDR3 is CATRALGEDQPQHF. The DNA of the CDR3 is TGTGCCACGAGAGCCCTCGGTGAGGATCAGCCCCAGCATTTT.

The gene calls are TRBV2 and TRBJ2-7, with D maybe TRBD2 (5 bases). Germline V lookup: CDR1 SNHLY, CDR2 FYNNEI. Trimming shortened V by 6 bases and J by 0 bases, and 12 bases separated the two germline ends. This CDR3 region has 14 residues. CDR3 region: CASREESSSYEQYF. The CDR3, as DNA: TGTGCCAGCAGGGAGGAGAGTAGCTCCTACGAGCAGTACTTC.

This chain uses TRBV4-3 with TRBJ1-1; no definite D call. The CDR3 contains 14 residues. The ends were cut back, 4 bases at V and 4 bases at J, with 13 bases in the middle. The germline CDR1 and CDR2 sequences are LGHNA and YSLEER. CDR3 in amino acids: CASSRWEVSTEAFF. CDR3 DNA: TGCGCCAGCAGCCGATGGGAGGTAAGCACTGAAGCTTTCTTT.

The chain uses TRBV4-1 and TRBJ1-1; 7 bases fit TRBD1. V shed 0 bases and J 5 bases; nucleotides not matched to a gene: 9. Germline CDR1 MGHRA, CDR2 YSYEKL. This CDR3 has 16 amino acids. The CDR3 DNA is TGCGCCAGCAGCCAAGACCTGACAGGGAGGAGAACTGAAGCTTTCTTT. This codes for CASSQDLTGRRTEAFF.

V gene TRBV20-1 combines with J gene TRBJ2-5; 12 bases align to TRBD2. The CDR3 has 17 residues. Germline V gene sequence: CDR1 DFQATT, CDR2 SNEGSKA (reference sequence). The V and J ends lost 1 base and 5 bases, in that order; junction bases with no gene match: 11. CDR3 coding DNA: TGCAGTGCTAGAGCCCATGCTAGCGGGAGGGCCGAGGAGACCCAGTACTTC. Amino acids: CSARAHASGRAEETQYF.

This chain uses TRBV28 with TRBJ2-5; a weak D match, TRBD2 (6 bases). The V end was cut by 3 bases, the J end by 4 bases, with 12 bases between. The CDR3 totals 14 residues. In germline, CDR1 is MDHEN, CDR2 SYDVKM. The CDR3 region has the DNA TGTGCCAGCAGTTTTAGGAGGGAGACAGAGACCCAGTACTTC. Translated: CASSFRRETETQYF.

The chain links TRBV5-6 to TRBJ1-1; D possibly corresponds to TRBD1 (5 bases). V lost 3 bases, J lost 0 bases, and 18 bases lay in between. Germline CDR1 is SGHDT and CDR2 is YYEEEE. This CDR3 comprises 17 residues. The CDR3 loop reads CASSYFPDSLMNTEAFF. CDR3 sequence (DNA): TGTGCCAGCAGCTACTTCCCCGACAGTCTGATGAACACTGAAGCTTTCTTT. Full variable domain (outside the CDR3, taken from reference TRBV5-6 and TRBJ1-1): DAGVTQSPTHLIKTRGQQVTLRCSPKSGHDTVSWYQQALGQGPQFIFQYYEEEERQRGNFPDRFSGHQFPNYSSELNVNALLLGDSALYLCASSYFPDSLMNTEAFFGQGTRLTVV.

This sequence joins TRBV27 and TRBJ1-1, with 9 positions matching TRBD1. Per germline, CDR1 MNHEY and CDR2 SMNVEV (reference sequence). This CDR3 region has 15 residues. J was trimmed by 7 bases and V by 0 bases; bases with no gene match: 6. CDR3 protein: CASSLSLLTGGEAFF. Written as DNA, the CDR3 is TGTGCCAGCAGTTTATCCCTGTTGACAGGGGGTGAAGCTTTCTTT.

The chain carries TRBV11-1 and TRBJ2-2, with a tentative D call TRBD2 (5 bases). CDR1 SGHAT and CDR2 FQDESV come from the germline V gene (reference sequence). V was clipped by 7 bases and J by 0 bases, with 12 bases between them. CDR3 size: 15 residues. CDR3 residues: CASTLGVANTGELFF. CDR3 sequence (DNA): TGTGCCAGCACCCTGGGAGTAGCGAACACCGGGGAGCTGTTTTTT.

V is TRBV12-3 or TRBV12-4 and J is TRBJ2-7, with a possible D match to TRBD2 (5 bases). V was clipped by 1 base and J by 4 bases, with 11 bases between them. The CDR3 is made up of 14 amino acids. For the CDR3, the DNA is TGTGCCAGCAGTTTAGACGGGAATAGATACGAGCAGTACTTC. Protein product: CASSLDGNRYEQYF.

Written as DNA, the CDR3 is TGCGCCAGCAGCTTGGCAACAGGGAGTGGGGGACCAAACATTCAGTACTTC. It encodes CASSLATGSGGPNIQYF. V and J are TRBV5-1 and TRBJ2-4, with TRBD1 as a possible D gene (6 bases). V dropped 0 bases and J dropped 6 bases, with 19 bases sitting between them. CDR1 is SGHRS and CDR2 is YFSETQ in the germline V gene. The CDR3 covers 17 residues.

CDR3 sequence (DNA): TGTGCCAGCACCCCCCAGGGGCACTCTGGAAACACCATATATTTT. It yields the protein CASTPQGHSGNTIYF. The chain combines TRBV6-5 with TRBJ1-3, with D perhaps TRBD1 (6 bases). The CDR3 has 15 amino acids. V was pared by 7 bases and J by 0 bases, with 13 bases between. Germline CDR1 MNHEY, CDR2 SVGAGI.

The chain recombines TRBV9 with TRBJ1-5; D is unclear. V dropped 2 bases and J dropped 9 bases, with 6 bases sitting between them. This CDR3 region has 11 residues. CDR1 and CDR2 from the germline V gene are SGDLS and YYNGEE. Here the CDR3 reads CASSVPRPQHF. In DNA form, the CDR3 reads TGTGCCAGCAGCGTCCCGCGGCCCCAGCATTTT.

The J gene is TRBJ1-1, the V gene TRBV7-2; perhaps TRBD1 as D (5 bases). The CDR3 has 14 residues. Trimming cost V 5 bases and J 6 bases, with 16 bases left between them. Germline CDR1 and CDR2: SGHTA and FQGNSA. CDR3 region: CASSTGGSSPEAFF. The CDR3 DNA sequence: TGTGCCAGCAGCACAGGAGGGAGTAGTCCTGAAGCTTTCTTT.